This is a list of T cell receptor beta chains from one sample in a study of T cell responses to AZD1222 COVID-19 vaccine. Sequenced by immunoSEQ multiplex PCR; TCRdb stores in-frame clones only, minus some. The repertoire holds about 130,000 clones, with approximately 89% as singletons. The input for sequencing was peripheral blood, taken on day 0 of AZD1222 vaccination. These receptors all stem from an adult in good health. Each CDR3 is given with its conserved first and last residue. A D gene is named only where the DNA matches it firmly. Where a row states a size, it is once, few, many or the class of an expanded clone; other rows omit it.

j_call d_call clone_size v_call cdr3_aa cdr3_nt
TRBJ2-7 . . TRBV23-1 CASSSRQDLGFCYEQYF TGCGCCAGCAGCTCCAGACAGGATCTAGGGTTCTGCTACGAGCAGTACTTC
TRBJ2-5 TRBD2 . TRBV3-1/TRBV3-2 CASSQDSGAPRTQYF TGTGCCAGCAGCCAAGATAGCGGGGCCCCACGGACCCAGTACTTC
TRBJ1-2 . . TRBV5-5 CASSSTTANYGYTF TGTGCCAGCAGCTCCACGACAGCTAACTATGGCTACACCTTC
TRBJ2-6 TRBD1 . TRBV6-2/TRBV6-3 CASSRPGTGTGANVLTF TGTGCCAGCAGTCGTCCCGGGACAGGGACCGGGGCCAACGTCCTGACTTTC
TRBJ1-5 . few TRBV5-4 CASSLQGIGQPQHF TGTGCCAGCAGCTTGCAGGGAATAGGGCAGCCCCAGCATTTT
TRBJ2-1 TRBD1 . TRBV19 CASRTGGREVEQFF TGTGCCAGTAGAACAGGGGGCCGGGAGGTTGAGCAGTTCTTC
TRBJ1-2 TRBD1 . TRBV28 CASTPTGNYGYTF TGTGCCAGCACCCCGACAGGGAACTATGGCTACACCTTC
TRBJ1-2 TRBD1 . TRBV19 CASSSAGTGRYGYTF TGTGCCAGTAGTTCCGCCGGGACAGGGAGATATGGCTACACCTTC
TRBJ1-3 . . TRBV4-1 CASSQERLGNTIYF TGCGCCAGCAGCCAAGAACGTCTAGGAAACACCATATATTTT
TRBJ1-6 . . TRBV30 CAWSQGSPLHF TGTGCCTGGAGTCAGGGTTCACCCCTCCACTTT
TRBJ2-2 TRBD1 . TRBV24-1 CATSDPRQGIGELFF TGTGCCACCAGTGACCCCAGACAGGGGATCGGGGAGCTGTTTTTT
TRBJ2-1 TRBD2 . TRBV5-8 CASSLSASGSQASYNEQFF TGTGCCAGCAGCTTGTCGGCTAGCGGGAGTCAGGCGTCCTACAATGAGCAGTTCTTC
TRBJ1-6 TRBD1 . TRBV19 CASYDRGRDSPLHF TGTGCCAGCTATGACAGGGGGCGCGATTCACCCCTCCACTTT
TRBJ2-5 TRBD2 . TRBV4-2 CASSQGRGAGDQETQYF TGTGCCAGCAGCCAGGGAAGAGGTGCGGGGGACCAAGAGACCCAGTACTTC
TRBJ2-2 TRBD2 . TRBV3-1/TRBV3-2 CASSQVPLGTSGSRDTGELFF TGTGCCAGCAGCCAGGTTCCTCTCGGGACTAGCGGGAGTAGGGACACCGGGGAGCTGTTTTTT
TRBJ2-3 . once TRBV9 CASNSGDRGRSTDTQYF TGTGCCAGCAACTCCGGGGACAGAGGGAGGAGCACAGATACGCAGTATTTT
TRBJ2-3 TRBD1 once TRBV5-6 CASSSRDRDSLGPQYF TGTGCCAGCAGCTCCCGGGACAGGGATTCCCTGGGGCCGCAGTATTTT
TRBJ1-2 . few TRBV7-9 CASSLGSDSSF TGTGCCAGCAGCTTAGGTTCAGATTCTTCCTTC
TRBJ2-3 . . TRBV20-1 CSAFQGDTQYF TGCAGTGCTTTCCAAGGGGATACGCAGTATTTT
TRBJ2-3 . few TRBV11-3 CASSLIFGVSHNTDTQYF TGTGCCAGCAGCTTAATATTCGGTGTCAGCCACAACACAGATACGCAGTATTTT
TRBJ1-1 TRBD1 . TRBV11-1 CASSIRQGGAEAFF TGTGCCAGCAGCATCCGACAGGGAGGGGCTGAAGCTTTCTTT
TRBJ1-3 . . TRBV30 CAWSVQEGLFSGNTIYF TGTGCCTGGAGTGTACAGGAGGGCCTTTTCTCTGGAAACACCATATATTTT
TRBJ1-5 . . TRBV24-1 CATSDPDQPQHF TGTGCCACCAGTGATCCAGATCAGCCCCAGCATTTT
TRBJ2-7 . . TRBV29-1 CSVRAVRGYEQYF TGCAGCGTTCGAGCCGTTCGGGGCTACGAGCAGTACTTC
TRBJ2-1 . . TRBV19 CASSIQGGYNEQFF TGTGCCAGTAGTATACAGGGGGGATACAATGAGCAGTTCTTC
TRBJ2-7 . . TRBV5-4 CASSLGSSYEQYF TGTGCCAGCAGCTTGGGATCCTCCTACGAGCAGTACTTC
TRBJ2-7 . . TRBV18 CASSPSSVHEQYF TGTGCCAGCTCTCCCTCAAGTGTACACGAGCAGTACTTC